Below are 14 T cell receptor beta chains sequenced from a single sample in a study of vaccination and CD4 T cells after COVID-19. Their antigens are not known. Treatment of the sample: approximately 10-day PBMC culture with coronavirus spike peptide pools or control peptides (ViraFEST assay). At the Johns Hopkins FTIC core, DNA taken from cultured CD4+ T cells was sequenced by way of the Oncomine TCR Beta short-read assay. Each CDR3 protein is one row after TCRdb ran MiXCR on the PCR reads. The sample lists around 13,000 distinct CDR3 sequences, 24% occurring once. The starting material was CD4+ T cells from blood, cultured in vitro, obtained after SARS-CoV-2 vaccination. Receptor source: a human donor who had recovered from COVID-19.

The genes are TRBV5-1 and TRBJ2-1; D uncertain. The V and J ends lost 0 bases and 5 bases respectively, with 9 bases between them. The CDR3 is 14 residues long. The germline V gene has CDR1 SGHRS and CDR2 YFSETQ. The CDR3 nucleotides read TGCGCCAGCAGCTTGGGTCAAGTGGACAATGAGCAGTTCTTC. Translating gives CASSLGQVDNEQFF.

This sequence joins TRBV6-2 or TRBV6-3 and TRBJ2-7, with 9 nucleotides matching TRBD2. Unmatched junction bases numbered 9, after V lost 2 bases and J lost 1 base. CDR3 size: 17 residues. The germline V gene has CDR1 MNHEY and CDR2 SVGEGT. CDR3 loop: CASSYGLLAGRSYEQYF. The CDR3 bases are TGTGCCAGCAGTTACGGGCTACTAGCGGGTCGATCCTACGAGCAGTACTTC.

This sequence joins TRBV20-1 and TRBJ2-1; 14 nucleotides align to TRBD2. V dropped 0 bases and J dropped 8; count of bases not matched to a gene: 6. Germline-derived CDR1 and CDR2 are DFQATT and SNEGSKA (reference sequence). The CDR3 has 16 residues. This CDR3 reads CSARDIGTSGSDEQFF. CDR3 nucleotides: TGCAGTGCTAGAGATATAGGGACTAGCGGGAGTGATGAGCAGTTCTTC.

The chain uses TRBV7-2 and TRBJ2-1; D possibly corresponds to TRBD1 (6 bases). V dropped 6 bases and J dropped 4 bases, with 19 bases sitting between them. CDR1 and CDR2 (germline): SGHTA, FQGNSA. This CDR3 spans 16 amino acids. In DNA form, the CDR3 reads TGTGCCAGCAGTCCGGTGTGGGGGCGCTTGTACAATGAGCAGTTCTTC. Residues: CASSPVWGRLYNEQFF.

This chain links TRBV7-2 with TRBJ1-3; D unclear. V was trimmed by 6 bases and J by 0 bases, leaving 6 bases between them. Germline-derived CDR1 and CDR2 are SGHTA and FQGNSA. This CDR3 is 13 amino acids long. CDR3 coding DNA: TGTGCCAGCAGGTTGGCCTCTGGAAACACCATATATTTT. It is translated as CASRLASGNTIYF.

This chain joins TRBV20-1 and TRBJ1-1; D uncertain. Trimming shortened V by 4 bases and J by 5 bases, and 11 bases separated the two germline ends. Germline V CDR1 and CDR2: DFQATT, SNEGSKA (reference sequence). The CDR3 totals 12 residues. CDR3 residues: CSANEGKTEAFF. CDR3 DNA sequence: TGCAGTGCTAATGAGGGAAAGACTGAAGCTTTCTTT.

By its share, this clonotype is medium-sized (0.01 to 0.1%). The chain uses TRBV15 and TRBJ1-5, with a weak D call TRBD1 (5 bases). The V end was cut by 1 base, the J end by 2 bases, with 12 bases between. The length of the CDR3 is 16 residues. Per the germline V gene, CDR1 is LNHNV and CDR2 is YYDKDF (reference sequence). CDR3 sequence (DNA): TGTGCCACCAGCAGAGGGGGGAGCCGGGGCAATCAGCCCCAGCATTTT. As protein: CATSRGGSRGNQPQHF.

V gene TRBV6-2 or TRBV6-3 combines with J gene TRBJ2-5, with D perhaps TRBD1 or TRBD2 (5 bases each). The germline gives CDR1 MNHEY, CDR2 SVGEGT. V lost 1 base and J 3 bases, leaving 15 bases between the germline ends. The CDR3 covers 16 residues. The chain's CDR3 is CASSYWDRAREETQYF. CDR3 in DNA: TGTGCCAGCAGTTACTGGGACCGGGCTAGGGAAGAGACCCAGTACTTC.

V gene TRBV7-6 combines with J gene TRBJ2-7; D unresolved. Deletions cut 2 bases from V and 2 bases from J, with 4 bases between. The CDR3 runs to 12 residues. Germline V gene data show CDR1 as SGHVS and CDR2 as FNYEAQ. CDR3 DNA sequence: TGTGCCAGCAGCTTATTTGCCTACGAGCAGTACTTC. It yields the protein CASSLFAYEQYF.

This clonotype was recorded only once. The chain uses TRBV28 and TRBJ2-7, with 13 bases fitting TRBD2. The CDR3 runs to 15 residues. V lost 6 bases to trimming and J lost 4 bases; unmatched junction nucleotides: 6. Germline V lookup: CDR1 MDHEN, CDR2 SYDVKM. CDR3 protein: CASSLGLAGRYEQYF. DNA of the CDR3: TGTGCCAGCAGCCTGGGACTAGCGGGAAGGTACGAGCAGTACTTC.

The J gene is TRBJ1-5, the V gene TRBV20-1, with a tentative D call TRBD1 (5 bases). There are 16 residues in the CDR3. V was trimmed by 1 base and J by 7 bases, leaving 20 bases between them. Germline CDR1 DFQATT, CDR2 SNEGSKA (reference sequence). CDR3 region: CSARGRGLGFGQPQHF. The CDR3 nucleotides are TGCAGTGCTAGAGGGAGGGGCCTCGGGTTCGGACAGCCCCAGCATTTT.

The chain joins TRBV6-1 to TRBJ1-1; D might be TRBD1 (5 bases). CDR3 length: 13 amino acids. V lost 11 bases and J 0 bases, leaving 13 bases between the germline ends. Germline assignment: CDR1 MNHNS and CDR2 SASEGT. CDR3 residues: CAGRQFMNTEAFF. Written as DNA, the CDR3 is TGTGCCGGCCGACAGTTTATGAACACTGAAGCTTTCTTT.

The chain links TRBV6-1 to TRBJ1-3; a weak D match, TRBD1 (6 bases). The CDR3 consists of 16 residues. CDR1 and CDR2 (germline): MNHNS, SASEGT. V lost 7 bases and J lost 4, with 20 bases in between. CDR3 sequence (DNA): TGTGCCAGCATGGGCAGGGGCCGGGGGCAAGGAAACACCATATATTTT. Its protein is CASMGRGRGQGNTIYF.

The chain couples TRBV14 to TRBJ2-7; no clear D. CDR3 length: 11 residues. Per germline, CDR1 SGHDN and CDR2 FVKESK. V was shortened by 3 bases and J by 3 bases, with 3 bases between the two germline ends. The CDR3 reads CASSHYYEQYF. DNA of the CDR3: TGTGCCAGCAGCCACTACTACGAGCAGTACTTC.